This T cell receptor beta chain was identified during a study of blood T cells in healthy people across ages. About the study: About one barcoded beta molecule per two T cells was captured by template switching.

Germline assignment: CDR1 MDHEN and CDR2 SYDVKM. Trimming pared 5 bases from V and 5 bases from J, leaving 15 bases between. This CDR3 is 14 amino acids long. Extractions gave at least 6 micrograms of total RNA per sample. PCR was performed a second time for about 6 to 12 cycles using a sample-barcoded 5' primer and a J-beta primer mix. TCRdb recomputed calls from the 5' RACE reads with MiXCR, one row per CDR3 protein. Of about 1 million distinct CDR3 sequences listed, roughly a quarter were seen once; the top ten hold less than 0.85%. A further study also used this sample, focusing on T cells of mothers and their children. As that report states: All donors were healthy and Caucasian; they were three mothers and their six children.

The source material was blood. The chain recombines TRBV28 with TRBJ2-5; the D gene is possibly TRBD2 (6 bases). The receptor's source is a girl aged 2-10 years in good health. The DNA for the CDR3 is TGTGCCAGCAGTCCCCGGGACTTTCTGGAGACCCAGTACTTC. Translated: CASSPRDFLETQYF.